A single sample is the source of the 2 T cell receptor beta chains below, sequenced in a study of OX40 agonist ivuxolimab in advanced cancers. The method was immunoSEQ multiplex PCR; TCRdb's version includes in-frame clones alone and lacks a portion of them. Altogether about 21,000 clones are present, around 76% being singletons, with the ten largest covering 8% to 10%. The sequenced sample was CD4+ or CD8+ T cells sorted from blood, obtained in a trial of the OX40 agonist ivuxolimab. Every receptor here comes from an adult with an advanced solid tumor such as melanoma, head and neck, liver or kidney cancer.

The chain carries TRBV6-5 and TRBJ2-5; 7 nucleotides align to TRBD1. This CDR3 has 13 amino acids. CDR1 MNHEY and CDR2 SVGAGI come from the germline V gene. V trimming: 6 bases; J trimming: 4 bases; junction bases outside the gene matches: 5. CDR3 DNA: TGTGCCAGCAGACCCGGGGACAGAGAGACCCAGTACTTC. This encodes CASRPGDRETQYF.

The J gene is TRBJ2-5, the V gene TRBV2; 9 bases fit TRBD1. Germline CDR1 SNHLY, CDR2 FYNNEI. The trim removed 0 bases at V and 5 bases at J, leaving 7 bases unmatched. This CDR3 spans 16 amino acids. The CDR3 spells CASSEALPTGGETQYF. The CDR3 nucleotides are TGTGCCAGCAGTGAAGCGCTTCCGACAGGGGGGGAGACCCAGTACTTC.